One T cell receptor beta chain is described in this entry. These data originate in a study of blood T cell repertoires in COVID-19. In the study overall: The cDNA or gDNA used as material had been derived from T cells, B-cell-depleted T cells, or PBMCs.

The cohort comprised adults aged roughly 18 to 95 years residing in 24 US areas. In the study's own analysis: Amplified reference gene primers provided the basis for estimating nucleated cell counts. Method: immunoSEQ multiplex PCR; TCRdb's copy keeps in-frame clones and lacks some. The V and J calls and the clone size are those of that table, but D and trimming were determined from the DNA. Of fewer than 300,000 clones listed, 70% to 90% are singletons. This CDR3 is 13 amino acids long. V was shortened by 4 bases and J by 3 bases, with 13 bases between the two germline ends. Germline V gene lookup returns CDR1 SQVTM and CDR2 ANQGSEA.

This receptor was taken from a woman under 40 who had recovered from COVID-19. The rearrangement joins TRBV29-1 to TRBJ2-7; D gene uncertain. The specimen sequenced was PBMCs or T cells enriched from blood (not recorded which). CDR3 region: CSVGTSSLYEQYF. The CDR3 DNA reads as TGCAGCGTTGGCACATCTTCCCTCTACGAGCAGTACTTC.